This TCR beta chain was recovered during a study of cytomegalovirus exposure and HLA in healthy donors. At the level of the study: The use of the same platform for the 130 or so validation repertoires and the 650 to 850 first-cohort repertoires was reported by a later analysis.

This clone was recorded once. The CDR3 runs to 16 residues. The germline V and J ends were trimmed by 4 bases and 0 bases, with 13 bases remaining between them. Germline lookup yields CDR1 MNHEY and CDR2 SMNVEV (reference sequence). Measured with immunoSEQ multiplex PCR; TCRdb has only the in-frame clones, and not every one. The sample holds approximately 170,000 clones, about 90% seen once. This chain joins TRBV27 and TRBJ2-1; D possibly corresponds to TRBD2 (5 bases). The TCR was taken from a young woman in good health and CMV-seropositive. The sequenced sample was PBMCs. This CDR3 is CASSWSSGSSYNEQFF. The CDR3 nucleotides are TGTGCCAGCAGTTGGTCCAGTGGGAGCTCCTACAATGAGCAGTTCTTC.